The 16 T cell receptor beta chains reported below all come from one sample, sequenced in a study of shared clonotypes between healthy human individuals. Produced via immunoSEQ multiplex PCR; TCRdb's table is partial and in-frame only. The sample has some 2,000,000 clones; 85% to 95% are singletons. Sequencing input: naive CD4+ T cells sorted from blood. Subset given: CD45RA+ positively selected. These receptors all come from a man aged 18 to 30 in good health.

V usage is TRBV6-5 and J usage is TRBJ1-1; 7 bases agree with TRBD1. Trimming removed 6 bases from V and 5 bases from J; junction bases left unmatched: 9. This CDR3 contains 14 residues. Germline V gene lookup returns CDR1 MNHEY and CDR2 SVGAGI. This chain's CDR3 is CASRPTGMGTEAFF. For the CDR3, the DNA is TGTGCCAGCAGGCCGACAGGGATGGGTACTGAAGCTTTCTTT.

The CDR3 spells CASGPQGGYEQYF. The CDR3 bases are TGTGCCAGCGGACCTCAGGGGGGTTACGAGCAGTACTTC. This chain links TRBV6-1 with TRBJ2-7, with D possibly matching TRBD1 (7 bases). CDR1 and CDR2 from the germline V gene are MNHNS and SASEGT. CDR3 length equals 13 residues. Trimming pared 8 bases from V and 4 bases from J, leaving 15 bases between.

The chain is built from TRBV28 and TRBJ2-7, with D tentatively TRBD1 (6 bases). Germline V gene lookup returns CDR1 MDHEN and CDR2 SYDVKM. Trimming removed 4 bases at V and 2 bases at J, with 12 bases between. CDR3 length equals 14 residues. CDR3 amino acids: CASSSGTQTYEQYF. The DNA of the CDR3 is TGTGCCAGCAGTTCCGGGACACAAACCTACGAGCAGTACTTC.

The rearrangement joins TRBV11-2 to TRBJ1-3, with TRBD1 as a possible D gene (5 bases). Trimming stripped 6 bases from V and 0 bases from J, with 15 bases between. CDR1 SGHAT and CDR2 FQNNGV come from the germline V gene. This CDR3 is built from 16 residues. CDR3 DNA sequence: TGTGCCAGCAGGCGCACAACCCAGGGCTCTGGAAACACCATATATTTT. As protein: CASRRTTQGSGNTIYF.

This clone showed up just once. This chain joins TRBV6-1 and TRBJ1-4, with 7 positions matching TRBD1. This CDR3 comprises 13 residues. Germline assignment: CDR1 MNHNS and CDR2 SASEGT. V was clipped by 8 bases and J by 7 bases; unmatched bases: 7. The CDR3 region is CASSQGEPEKLFF. The CDR3 nucleotides are TGTGCCAGCTCTCAGGGGGAACCTGAAAAACTGTTTTTT.

The chain combines TRBV30 with TRBJ1-1; 9 bases map to TRBD1. V shed 2 bases, J shed 3 bases, and the junction held 10 bases outside the gene matches. The CDR3 is 16 residues long. Germline values: CDR1 GTSNPN, CDR2 SVGIG (reference sequence). The CDR3 loop reads CAWSPLGTGRDTEAFF. The CDR3 coding sequence is TGTGCCTGGAGTCCCCTCGGGACAGGGAGGGACACTGAAGCTTTCTTT.

The gene calls are TRBV18 and TRBJ2-3; 8 bases match TRBD1. Per the germline V gene, CDR1 is KGHSH and CDR2 is LQKENI. The CDR3 has 16 residues. After removal of 3 bases from V and 2 bases from J, the junction contained 7 bases not matched to a gene. Written as DNA, the CDR3 is TGTGCCAGCTCACCTTACGGGACAGGTTACACAGATACGCAGTATTTT. Protein product: CASSPYGTGYTDTQYF.

The rearrangement joins TRBV5-1 to TRBJ2-2; no firm D call. Deletions cut 0 bases from V and 1 base from J, with 10 bases between. The CDR3 covers 16 residues. Germline lookup yields CDR1 SGHRS and CDR2 YFSETQ. For the CDR3, the DNA is TGCGCCAGCAGCTTGGCCCCTGGGCTGAACACCGGGGAGCTGTTTTTT. This translates into CASSLAPGLNTGELFF. Based on the CDR3 plus reference TRBV5-1 and TRBJ2-2, the full variable domain is KAGVTQTPRYLIKTRGQQVTLSCSPISGHRSVSWYQQTPGQGLQFLFEYFSETQRNKGNFPGRFSGRQFSNSRSEMNVSTLELGDSALYLCASSLAPGLNTGELFFGEGSRLTVL.

V is TRBV6-4 and J is TRBJ1-6, with 9 positions matching TRBD1. Germline loops: CDR1 MRHNA, CDR2 SNTAGT. V gave up 2 bases and J gave up 10 bases; unmatched junction bases: 6. This CDR3 spans 15 amino acids. CDR3 DNA: TGTGCCAGCAGTGACGGAACAGGGGGCAGCTCACCCCTCCACTTT. This sequence encodes CASSDGTGGSSPLHF.

J is TRBJ1-5 and V is TRBV30, with TRBD1 matching over 8 bases. Trimming at V came to 1 base and at J to 4 bases, leaving 6 bases not matched to a gene. CDR1 and CDR2 (germline): GTSNPN, SVGIG (reference sequence). This CDR3 spans 15 amino acids. The CDR3 DNA reads as TGTGCCTGGAGTGGACAGGGGCAGGGGAATCAGCCCCAGCATTTT. The encoded protein is CAWSGQGQGNQPQHF.

CDR3 amino acids: CAWARGSPDNEQFF. DNA for the CDR3: TGTGCCTGGGCCAGGGGCTCCCCTGACAATGAGCAGTTCTTC. The J gene is TRBJ2-1, the V gene TRBV30; TRBD1 is a possible D gene (6 bases). V gave up 5 bases and J gave up 5 bases, with 16 bases separating them. CDR3 length: 14 residues. Germline loops: CDR1 GTSNPN, CDR2 SVGIG (reference sequence).

This chain connects TRBV4-3 to TRBJ1-2, with 7 bases aligning to TRBD1. CDR1 LGHNA and CDR2 YSLEER come from the germline V gene. V dropped 3 bases and J dropped 8; count of bases not matched to a gene: 6. The CDR3 sequence is 13 residues long. The CDR3 DNA is TGCGCCAGCAGCCAGGTGACAGGGAACGGCTACACCTTC. It encodes CASSQVTGNGYTF.

As to this clone: Other DNA variants within this sample encode the same CDR3. The chain joins TRBV5-1 to TRBJ2-5, with D unclear. Germline assignment: CDR1 SGHRS and CDR2 YFSETQ. Deletions cut 0 bases from V and 4 bases from J, with 7 bases between. The CDR3 runs 13 residues. DNA of the CDR3: TGCGCCAGCAGCTTGGCCAAAGGAGAGACCCAGTACTTC. The encoded protein is CASSLAKGETQYF.

About this clone: Different DNA sequences within this sample yield the same CDR3. The J gene is TRBJ2-3, the V gene TRBV29-1; no definite D call. Germline CDR1 is SQVTM and CDR2 is ANQGSEA. The CDR3 contains 10 residues. The germline V and J ends were trimmed by 6 bases and 4 bases, with 5 bases remaining between them. CDR3 DNA sequence: TGCAGCGTCGGAGCAGATACGCAGTATTTT. Translated, it gives CSVGADTQYF.

This chain joins TRBV6-5 and TRBJ1-1; tentative D call: TRBD1 (6 bases). CDR3 length: 15 amino acids. Germline V lookup: CDR1 MNHEY, CDR2 SVGAGI. V dropped 6 bases and J dropped 2 bases, with 16 bases sitting between them. CDR3 DNA sequence: TGTGCCAGCAGCTCCGCGGGACACCAAAACACTGAAGCTTTCTTT. This translates into CASSSAGHQNTEAFF.

CDR3 in amino acids: CAIGMWEDNYGYTF. The DNA for the CDR3 is TGTGCCATCGGAATGTGGGAGGATAACTATGGCTACACCTTC. The chain uses TRBV10-3 and TRBJ1-2; D is uncertain. V lost 8 bases and J 1 base, leaving 14 bases between the germline ends. The CDR3 is 14 residues long. Germline CDR1 ENHRY, CDR2 SYGVKD.